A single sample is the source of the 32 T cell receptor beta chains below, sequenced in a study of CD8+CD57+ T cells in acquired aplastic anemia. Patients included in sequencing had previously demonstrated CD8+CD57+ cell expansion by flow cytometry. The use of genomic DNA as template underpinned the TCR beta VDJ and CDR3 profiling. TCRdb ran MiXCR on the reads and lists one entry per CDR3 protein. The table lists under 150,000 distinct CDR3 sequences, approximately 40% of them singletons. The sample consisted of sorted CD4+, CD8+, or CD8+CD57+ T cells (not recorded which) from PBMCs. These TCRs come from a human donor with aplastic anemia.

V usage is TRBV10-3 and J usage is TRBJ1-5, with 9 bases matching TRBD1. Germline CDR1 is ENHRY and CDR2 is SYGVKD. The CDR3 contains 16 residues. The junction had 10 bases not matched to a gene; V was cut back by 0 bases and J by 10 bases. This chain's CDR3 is CAISESGQGNDKPQHF. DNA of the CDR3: TGTGCCATCAGTGAGTCGGGACAGGGTAACGATAAACCCCAGCATTTT.

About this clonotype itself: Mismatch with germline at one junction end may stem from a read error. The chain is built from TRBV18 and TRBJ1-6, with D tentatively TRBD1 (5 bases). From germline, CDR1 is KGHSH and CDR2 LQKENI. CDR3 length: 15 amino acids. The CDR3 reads CASSPLGGEGKALYF. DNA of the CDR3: TGTGCCAGCTCACCCCTGGGAGGGGAAGGTAAAGCCCTCTACTTT.

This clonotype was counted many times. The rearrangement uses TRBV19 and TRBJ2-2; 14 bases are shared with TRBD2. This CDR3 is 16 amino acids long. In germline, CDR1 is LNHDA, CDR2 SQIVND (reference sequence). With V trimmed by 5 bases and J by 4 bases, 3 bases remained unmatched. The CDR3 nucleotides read TGTGCCAGTAGTCGACTAGCGGGGGGGCCCACCGGGGAGCTGTTTTTT. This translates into CASSRLAGGPTGELFF.

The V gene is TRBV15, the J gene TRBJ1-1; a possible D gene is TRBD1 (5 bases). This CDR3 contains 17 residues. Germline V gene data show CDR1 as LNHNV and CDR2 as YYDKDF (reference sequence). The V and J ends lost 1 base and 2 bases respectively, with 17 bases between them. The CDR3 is CATSRANGGRGNTEAFF. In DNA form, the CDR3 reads TGTGCCACCAGCAGAGCAAACGGGGGAAGAGGTAACACTGAAGCTTTCTTT. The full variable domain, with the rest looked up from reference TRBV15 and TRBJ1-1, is DAMVIQNPRYQVTQFGKPVTLSCSQTLNHNVMYWYQQKSSQAPKLLFHYYDKDFNNEADTPDNFQSRRPNTSFCFLDIRSPGLGDTAMYLCATSRANGGRGNTEAFFGQGTRLTVV.

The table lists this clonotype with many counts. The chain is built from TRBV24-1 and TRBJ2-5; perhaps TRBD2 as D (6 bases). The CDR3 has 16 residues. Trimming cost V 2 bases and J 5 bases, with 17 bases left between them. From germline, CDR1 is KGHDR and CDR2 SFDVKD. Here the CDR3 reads CATSDSSEIGRETQYF. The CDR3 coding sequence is TGTGCCACCAGTGATTCTAGCGAGATTGGAAGGGAGACCCAGTACTTC.

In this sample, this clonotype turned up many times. The CDR3 loop reads CASRQGQYNSPLHF. For the CDR3, the DNA is TGTGCCAGCAGGCAGGGACAATATAATTCACCCCTCCACTTT. V is TRBV6-1 and J is TRBJ1-6, with D perhaps TRBD1 (6 bases). V shed 6 bases and J shed 4 bases, with 10 bases lying between them. CDR3 size: 14 residues. Per the germline V gene, CDR1 is MNHNS and CDR2 is SASEGT.

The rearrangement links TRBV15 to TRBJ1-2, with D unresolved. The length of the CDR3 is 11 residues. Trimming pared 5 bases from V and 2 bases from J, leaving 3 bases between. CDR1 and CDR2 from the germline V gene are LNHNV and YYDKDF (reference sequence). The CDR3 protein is CATSDNYGYTF. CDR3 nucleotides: TGTGCCACCAGCGACAACTATGGCTACACCTTC.

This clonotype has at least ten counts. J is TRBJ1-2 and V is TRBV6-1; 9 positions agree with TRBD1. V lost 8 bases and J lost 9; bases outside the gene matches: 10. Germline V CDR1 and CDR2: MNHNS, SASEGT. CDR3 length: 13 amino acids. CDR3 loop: CASRSGTGYSYTF. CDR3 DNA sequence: TGTGCCAGCCGATCCGGGACAGGGTATAGCTACACCTTC.

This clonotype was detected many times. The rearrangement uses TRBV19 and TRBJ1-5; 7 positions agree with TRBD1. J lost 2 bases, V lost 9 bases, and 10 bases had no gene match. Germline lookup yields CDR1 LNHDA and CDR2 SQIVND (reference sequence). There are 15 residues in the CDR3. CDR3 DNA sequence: TGTGCCAGCTGTGATAGGGGGCGCGGCAATCAGCCCCAGCATTTT. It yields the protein CASCDRGRGNQPQHF. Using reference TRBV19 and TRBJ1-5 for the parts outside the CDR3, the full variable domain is DGGITQSPKYLFRKEGQNVTLSCEQNLNHDAMYWYRQDPGQGLRLIYYSQIVNDFQKGDIAEGYSVSREKKESFPLTVTSAQKNPTAFYLCASCDRGRGNQPQHFGDGTRLSIL.

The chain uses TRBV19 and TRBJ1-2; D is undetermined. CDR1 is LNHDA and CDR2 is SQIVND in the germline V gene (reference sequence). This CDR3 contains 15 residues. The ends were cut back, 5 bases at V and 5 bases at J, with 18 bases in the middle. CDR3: CASSSIHGGLYGYTF. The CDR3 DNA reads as TGTGCCAGTAGTTCCATCCATGGCGGACTTTATGGCTACACCTTC.

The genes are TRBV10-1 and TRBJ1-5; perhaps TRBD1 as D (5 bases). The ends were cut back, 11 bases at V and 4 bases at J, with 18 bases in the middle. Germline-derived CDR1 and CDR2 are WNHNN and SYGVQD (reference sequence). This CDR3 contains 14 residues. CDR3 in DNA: TGCGCCTGCTTCACGGGACTCAAAAATCAGCCCCAGCATTTT. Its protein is CACFTGLKNQPQHF.

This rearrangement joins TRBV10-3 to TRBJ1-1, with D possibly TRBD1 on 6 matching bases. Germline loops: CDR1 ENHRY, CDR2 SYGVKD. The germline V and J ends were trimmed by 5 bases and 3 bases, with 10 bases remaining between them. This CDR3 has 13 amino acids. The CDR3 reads CAISYRTDTEAFF. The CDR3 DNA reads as TGTGCCATCAGTTATAGGACAGACACTGAAGCTTTCTTT.

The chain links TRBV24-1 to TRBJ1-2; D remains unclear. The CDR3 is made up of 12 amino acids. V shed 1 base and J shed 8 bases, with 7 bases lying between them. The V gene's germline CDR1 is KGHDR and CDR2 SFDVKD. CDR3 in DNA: TGTGCCACCAGTGATTTAGTAGGGGGCTACACCTTC. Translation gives CATSDLVGGYTF.

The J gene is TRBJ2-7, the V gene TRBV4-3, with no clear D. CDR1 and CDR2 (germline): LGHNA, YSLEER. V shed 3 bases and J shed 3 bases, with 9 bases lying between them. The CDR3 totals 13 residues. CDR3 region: CASSHRTNYEQYF. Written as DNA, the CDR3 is TGCGCCAGCAGCCACCGCACTAACTACGAGCAGTACTTC.

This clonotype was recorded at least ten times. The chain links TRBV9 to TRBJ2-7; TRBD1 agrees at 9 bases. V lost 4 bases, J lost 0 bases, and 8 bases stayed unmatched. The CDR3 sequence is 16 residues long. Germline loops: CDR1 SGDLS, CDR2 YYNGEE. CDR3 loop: CASSPRGQGSSYEQYF. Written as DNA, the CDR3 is TGTGCCAGCAGCCCTCGAGGACAGGGGTCCTCCTACGAGCAGTACTTC.

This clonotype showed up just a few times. CDR3 in DNA: TGTGCCAGCAGCTTGGGGCTAGAGGGCTACACCTTC. Its protein product is CASSLGLEGYTF. This rearrangement joins TRBV7-9 to TRBJ1-2, with a possible D match to TRBD1 (5 bases). Germline CDR1 is SEHNR and CDR2 is FQNEAQ (reference sequence). With 3 bases removed from V and 8 bases from J, the gap between germline ends came to 10 bases. The CDR3 is 12 residues long.

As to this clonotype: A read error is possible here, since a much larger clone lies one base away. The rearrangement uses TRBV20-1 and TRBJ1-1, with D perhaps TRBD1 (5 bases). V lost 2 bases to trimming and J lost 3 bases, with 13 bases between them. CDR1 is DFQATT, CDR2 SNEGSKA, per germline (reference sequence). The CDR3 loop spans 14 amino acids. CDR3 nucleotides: TGCAGTGCTAGAAGGGCAGGGAGATACACTGAAGCTTTCTTT. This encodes CSARRAGRYTEAFF.

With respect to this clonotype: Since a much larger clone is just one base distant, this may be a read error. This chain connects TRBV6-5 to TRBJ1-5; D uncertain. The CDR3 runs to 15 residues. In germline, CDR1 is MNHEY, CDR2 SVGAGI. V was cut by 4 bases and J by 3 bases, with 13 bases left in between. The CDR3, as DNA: TGTGCCAGCAGTTGCTCTGGAGGGATCAATCAGCCCCAGCATTTT. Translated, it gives CASSCSGGINQPQHF.

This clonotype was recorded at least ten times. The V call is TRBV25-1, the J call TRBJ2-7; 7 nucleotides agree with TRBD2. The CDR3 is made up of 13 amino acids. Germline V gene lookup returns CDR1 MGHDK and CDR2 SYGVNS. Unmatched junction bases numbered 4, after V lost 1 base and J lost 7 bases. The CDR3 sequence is CASSESGREEQYF. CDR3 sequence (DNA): TGTGCCAGCAGTGAATCGGGGCGGGAGGAGCAGTACTTC.

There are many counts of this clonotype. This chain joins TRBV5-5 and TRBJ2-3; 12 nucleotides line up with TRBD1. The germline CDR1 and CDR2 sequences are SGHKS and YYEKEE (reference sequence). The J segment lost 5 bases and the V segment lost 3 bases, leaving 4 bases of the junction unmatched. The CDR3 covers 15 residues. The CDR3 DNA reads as TGTGCCAGCAGCTGGGGACAGGGGGCAGGAGATACGCAGTATTTT. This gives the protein CASSWGQGAGDTQYF.

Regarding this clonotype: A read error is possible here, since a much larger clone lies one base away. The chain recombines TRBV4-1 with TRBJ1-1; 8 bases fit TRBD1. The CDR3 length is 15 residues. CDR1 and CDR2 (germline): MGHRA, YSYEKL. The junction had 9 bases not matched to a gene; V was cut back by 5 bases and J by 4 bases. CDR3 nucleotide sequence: TGCGCCAGCAGCTCAGGGCAGGGGGCTCCCACTGAAGCTTTCTTT. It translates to CASSSGQGAPTEAFF.

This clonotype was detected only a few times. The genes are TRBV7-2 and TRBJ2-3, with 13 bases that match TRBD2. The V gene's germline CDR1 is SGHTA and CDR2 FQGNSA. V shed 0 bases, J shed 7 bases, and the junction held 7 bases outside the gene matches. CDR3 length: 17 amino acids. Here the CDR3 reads CASSLARTSGGRNTQYF. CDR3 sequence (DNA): TGTGCCAGCAGCTTAGCCCGGACTAGCGGGGGACGAAATACGCAGTATTTT. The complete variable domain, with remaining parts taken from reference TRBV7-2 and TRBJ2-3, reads GAGVSQSPSNKVTEKGKDVELRCDPISGHTALYWYRQSLGQGLEFLIYFQGNSAPDKSGLPSDRFSAERTGGSVSTLTIQRTQQEDSAVYLCASSLARTSGGRNTQYFGPGTRLTVL.

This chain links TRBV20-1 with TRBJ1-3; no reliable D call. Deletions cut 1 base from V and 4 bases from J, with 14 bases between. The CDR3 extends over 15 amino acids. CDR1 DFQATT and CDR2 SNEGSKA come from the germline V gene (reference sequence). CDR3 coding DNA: TGCAGTGCTAGAGGGCAGGCCCTCGGGGGAAACACCATATATTTT. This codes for CSARGQALGGNTIYF.

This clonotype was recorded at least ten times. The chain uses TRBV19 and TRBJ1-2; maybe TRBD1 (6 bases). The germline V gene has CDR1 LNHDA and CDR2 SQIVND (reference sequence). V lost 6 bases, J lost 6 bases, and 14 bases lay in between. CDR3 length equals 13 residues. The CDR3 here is CASRTQGEHGYTF. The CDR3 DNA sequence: TGTGCCAGTAGGACACAGGGAGAACATGGCTACACCTTC.

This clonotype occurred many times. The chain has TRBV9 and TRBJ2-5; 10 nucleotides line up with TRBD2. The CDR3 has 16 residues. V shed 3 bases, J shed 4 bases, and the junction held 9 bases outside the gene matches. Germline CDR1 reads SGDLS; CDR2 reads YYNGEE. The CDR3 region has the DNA TGTGCCAGCAGCGCCAGAAGCGGGGGGGCCGTAGAGACCCAGTACTTC. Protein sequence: CASSARSGGAVETQYF. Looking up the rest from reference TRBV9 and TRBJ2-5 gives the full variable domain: DSGVTQTPKHLITATGQRVTLRCSPRSGDLSVYWYQQSLDQGLQFLIQYYNGEERAKGNILERFSAQQFPDLHSELNLSSLELGDSALYFCASSARSGGAVETQYFGPGTRLLVL.

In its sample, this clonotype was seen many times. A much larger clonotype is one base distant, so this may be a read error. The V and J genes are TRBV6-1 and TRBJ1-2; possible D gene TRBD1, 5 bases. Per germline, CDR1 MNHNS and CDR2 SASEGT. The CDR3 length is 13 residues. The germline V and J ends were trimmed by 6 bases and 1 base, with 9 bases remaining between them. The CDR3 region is CASSPGRNYGYTF. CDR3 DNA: TGTGCCAGCAGCCCGGGACGTAACTATGGCTACACCTTC.

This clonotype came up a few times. The CDR3: CASSLGGPQYEQYF. CDR3 DNA sequence: TGTGCCAGCAGCTTAGGGGGACCTCAGTACGAGCAGTACTTC. The rearrangement uses TRBV7-6 and TRBJ2-7; D tentatively reads TRBD1 or TRBD2 (5 bases each). The V gene's germline CDR1 is SGHVS and CDR2 FNYEAQ. The V and J ends lost 1 base and 4 bases respectively, with 11 bases between them. This CDR3 comprises 14 residues. Full variable domain (remainder filled in from reference TRBV7-6 and TRBJ2-7): GAGVSQSPRYKVTKRGQDVALRCDPISGHVSLYWYRQALGQGPEFLTYFNYEAQQDKSGLPNDRFSAERPEGSISTLTIQRTEQRDSAMYRCASSLGGPQYEQYFGPGTRLTVT.

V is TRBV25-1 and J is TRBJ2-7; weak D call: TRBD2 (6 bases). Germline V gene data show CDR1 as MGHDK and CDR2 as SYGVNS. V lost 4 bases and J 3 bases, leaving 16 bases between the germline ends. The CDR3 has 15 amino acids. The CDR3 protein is CASSGRGTASYEQYF. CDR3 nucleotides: TGTGCCAGCAGTGGCCGGGGGACGGCGAGCTACGAGCAGTACTTC.

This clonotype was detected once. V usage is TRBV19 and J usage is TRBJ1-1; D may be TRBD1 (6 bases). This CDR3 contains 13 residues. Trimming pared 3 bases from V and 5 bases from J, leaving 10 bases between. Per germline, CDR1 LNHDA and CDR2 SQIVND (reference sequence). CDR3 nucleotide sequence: TGTGCCAGTAGTATCCCACAGGGTACTGAAGCTTTCTTT. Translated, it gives CASSIPQGTEAFF.

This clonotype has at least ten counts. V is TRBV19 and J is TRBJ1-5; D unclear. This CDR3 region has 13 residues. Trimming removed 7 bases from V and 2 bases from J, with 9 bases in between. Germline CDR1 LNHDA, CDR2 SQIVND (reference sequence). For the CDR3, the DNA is TGTGCCAGTAACAGCGGGGGCAATCAGCCCCAGCATTTT. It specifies CASNSGGNQPQHF.

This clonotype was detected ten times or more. The CDR3 is CASSPLTRTDQPQHF. In DNA, the CDR3 is TGTGCCAGCAGCCCTCTTACCCGAACTGATCAGCCCCAGCATTTT. The chain combines TRBV12-3 or TRBV12-4 with TRBJ1-5; D ambiguous. The CDR3 totals 15 residues. The germline V and J ends were trimmed by 6 bases and 5 bases, with 17 bases remaining between them.

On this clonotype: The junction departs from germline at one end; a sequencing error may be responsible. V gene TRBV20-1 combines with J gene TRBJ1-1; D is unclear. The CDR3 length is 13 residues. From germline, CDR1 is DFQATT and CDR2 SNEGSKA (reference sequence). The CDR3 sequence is CGARRAVSTEAFF. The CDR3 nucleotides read TGCGGTGCTAGACGTGCTGTGAGCACTGAAGCTTTCTTT.